These 16 T cell receptor beta chains originate from one sample sequenced in a study of shared clonotypes between healthy human individuals. The assay was immunoSEQ multiplex PCR, and TCRdb's table has in-frame clones only and misses some. The sample includes around 990,000 clones, 60% to 80% of them seen just once. The sequenced material came from memory CD4+ T cells from PBMCs. This sample's subset: CD45RA-negative fraction. Source of these receptors: a man aged 18-30 years in good health. Some clones in this sample may be carry-over from other donors' samples.

This chain connects TRBV7-9 to TRBJ2-5, with a tentative D call TRBD1 (5 bases). With 5 bases removed from V and 5 bases from J, the gap between germline ends came to 24 bases. The CDR3 is 17 amino acids. The germline gives CDR1 SEHNR, CDR2 FQNEAQ (reference sequence). CDR3: CASSELDKSGFQETQYF. The CDR3 DNA is TGTGCCAGCAGCGAACTGGACAAATCCGGGTTTCAGGAGACCCAGTACTTC. Supplemented by reference TRBV7-9 and TRBJ2-5, the full variable domain reads DTGVSQNPRHKITKRGQNVTFRCDPISEHNRLYWYRQTLGQGPEFLTYFQNEAQLEKSRLLSDRFSAERPKGSFSTLEIQRTEQGDSAMYLCASSELDKSGFQETQYFGPGTRLLVL.

This clone was counted a single time. This sequence joins TRBV10-3 and TRBJ1-2; D is uncertain. Germline CDR1 reads ENHRY; CDR2 reads SYGVKD. The CDR3 contains 13 residues. V was shortened by 0 bases and J by 5 bases, with 7 bases between the two germline ends. The CDR3 region is CAISESPTYGYTF. The CDR3 bases are TGTGCCATCAGTGAGTCCCCGACTTATGGCTACACCTTC.

This chain joins TRBV6-5 and TRBJ1-2; TRBD1 aligns across 10 bases. The CDR3 sequence is 15 residues long. V trimming: 4 bases; J trimming: 8 bases; junction bases outside the gene matches: 10. Germline V CDR1 and CDR2: MNHEY, SVGAGI. Here the CDR3 DNA reads TGTGCCAGCAGTTCCCCCGGACAGGGGGAGAGGGGCTACACCTTC. Its translation: CASSSPGQGERGYTF.

The chain uses TRBV5-1 and TRBJ2-1; D is ambiguous. Trimming removed 4 bases from V and 4 bases from J, with 15 bases in between. The CDR3 runs 15 residues. CDR1 is SGHRS and CDR2 is YFSETQ in the germline V gene. In DNA, the CDR3 is TGCGCCAGCAGCCGCCGACCGGCAGAATACAATGAGCAGTTCTTC. It is translated as CASSRRPAEYNEQFF.

The chain joins TRBV2 to TRBJ1-2; D uncertain. The CDR3 is made up of 13 amino acids. V was trimmed by 5 bases and J by 4 bases, leaving 11 bases between them. Germline V gene sequence: CDR1 SNHLY, CDR2 FYNNEI. This CDR3 is CASSSGIFYGYTF. The CDR3 region has the DNA TGTGCCAGCAGTTCCGGGATTTTCTATGGCTACACCTTC.

This clone was counted once. This chain joins TRBV2 and TRBJ2-7, with 8 bases identical to TRBD1. The CDR3 extends over 14 amino acids. From germline, CDR1 is SNHLY and CDR2 FYNNEI. The J segment lost 7 bases and the V segment lost 4 bases, leaving 9 bases of the junction unmatched. The DNA of the CDR3 is TGTGCCAGCAGTGGCCCCAACAGGGGGACAGAGCAGTACTTC. Translation gives CASSGPNRGTEQYF.

In its sample, this clone was seen a few times. DNA for the CDR3: TGTGCCAGCCCCCTGGGGCTAGCGGGGAGTACAGATACGCAGTATTTT. Residues: CASPLGLAGSTDTQYF. The rearrangement uses TRBV7-9 and TRBJ2-3; 9 bases map to TRBD2. Germline-derived CDR1 and CDR2 are SEHNR and FQNEAQ (reference sequence). V shed 8 bases, J shed 3 bases, and the junction held 12 bases outside the gene matches. The CDR3 sequence is 16 residues long.

The chain joins TRBV5-6 to TRBJ1-2, with D unclear. The CDR3 has 12 residues. The V end lost 0 bases, the J end lost 8 bases, and 8 bases lay between the germline ends. Germline CDR1 is SGHDT and CDR2 is YYEEEE. CDR3 DNA: TGTGCCAGCAGCTTGGCCAGCCGCGGCTACACCTTC. This encodes CASSLASRGYTF.

This clone has more than one count but fewer than ten. The chain combines TRBV9 with TRBJ2-3, with 9 bases matching TRBD1. Germline V lookup: CDR1 SGDLS, CDR2 YYNGEE. The CDR3 consists of 16 residues. V shed 4 bases, J shed 6 bases, and the junction held 12 bases outside the gene matches. DNA for the CDR3: TGTGCCAGCAGCCCCCCCCAGACAGGGGGAGTGGATACGCAGTATTTT. Protein product: CASSPPQTGGVDTQYF.

The table lists this clone with a few counts. The rearrangement links TRBV30 to TRBJ2-3; TRBD1 is a possible D gene (5 bases). CDR3 length equals 14 residues. The V and J ends lost 1 base and 3 bases respectively, with 11 bases between them. Germline V gene lookup returns CDR1 GTSNPN and CDR2 SVGIG (reference sequence). The CDR3 is CAWSAGFDTDTQYF. The CDR3 DNA reads TGTGCCTGGAGTGCAGGGTTTGATACAGATACGCAGTATTTT. Full variable domain (remainder filled in from reference TRBV30 and TRBJ2-3): SQTIHQWPATLVQPVGSPLSLECTVEGTSNPNLYWYRQAAGRGLQLLFYSVGIGQISSEVPQNLSASRPQDRQFILSSKKLLLSDSGFYLCAWSAGFDTDTQYFGPGTRLTVL.

The rearrangement links TRBV5-6 to TRBJ1-5, with 7 positions matching TRBD1. Germline V gives CDR1 SGHDT, CDR2 YYEEEE. There are 15 residues in the CDR3. J was trimmed by 2 bases and V by 3 bases; bases with no gene match: 5. The CDR3 DNA sequence: TGTGCCAGCAGCTCCAGAACAGGGGGCAATCAGCCCCAGCATTTT. The encoded protein is CASSSRTGGNQPQHF.

V and J are TRBV7-9 and TRBJ2-1, with 8 bases identical to TRBD1. Germline V CDR1 and CDR2: SEHNR, FQNEAQ (reference sequence). The CDR3 is made up of 15 amino acids. After removal of 1 base from V and 5 bases from J, the junction contained 4 bases not matched to a gene. The CDR3 sequence: CASSLGQGKDNEQFF. Here the CDR3 DNA reads TGTGCCAGCAGCTTAGGACAGGGGAAAGACAATGAGCAGTTCTTC.

In regard to this clone: A far larger clone is one nucleotide away, so this likely arose from a read error. Different DNA sequences within this sample yield the same CDR3. This sequence joins TRBV29-1 and TRBJ2-1; TRBD2 might be the D (6 bases). The germline CDR1 and CDR2 sequences are SQVTM and ANQGSEA. V was cut by 6 bases and J by 6 bases, with 15 bases left in between. The CDR3 totals 13 residues. CDR3 sequence reads: CSVGTGVVNEQFF. The DNA for the CDR3 is TGCAGCGTCGGGACGGGGGTGGTCAATGAGCAGTTCTTC.

The rearrangement joins TRBV6-5 to TRBJ1-1; D gene unclear. V lost 2 bases to trimming and J lost 5 bases, with 12 bases between them. This CDR3 comprises 14 residues. Germline CDR1 MNHEY, CDR2 SVGAGI. The DNA for the CDR3 is TGTGCCAGCAGTTACGGAACTACCGATACTGAAGCTTTCTTT. Its protein product is CASSYGTTDTEAFF.

V usage is TRBV28 and J usage is TRBJ2-5; TRBD2 is a possible D gene (6 bases). V was cut by 5 bases and J by 1 base, with 26 bases left in between. CDR1 is MDHEN, CDR2 SYDVKM, per germline. The CDR3 covers 19 residues. CDR3 protein: CASSPAPGGGTYPQETQYF. CDR3 coding DNA: TGTGCCAGCAGTCCTGCTCCTGGAGGCGGGACTTACCCCCAAGAGACCCAGTACTTC.

The rearrangement links TRBV27 to TRBJ1-3; D not resolved. Between the trimmed V and J ends, which lost 2 bases and 0 bases, there was a span of 8 bases. The CDR3 consists of 15 residues. Germline V CDR1 and CDR2: MNHEY, SMNVEV (reference sequence). For the CDR3, the DNA is TGTGCCAGCAGTTTACGGGGTTACTCTGGAAACACCATATATTTT. Amino acid sequence: CASSLRGYSGNTIYF.